Listed here is a single T cell receptor beta chain. Its antigen is still unknown. No much larger clone exists at a distance of one base, and base qualities are not known. This specimen comes from a study of beta chain features in type 1 diabetes (dated by TCRdb to 2016 to 2019). Turning to the overall study: Mean age, gender distribution, total cell number and subset yield did not differ between patients and healthy donors. A total of approximately 99,000,000 sorted cells were examined across all samples, and RNA yield correlated strongly with the number of cells per subset. In the study, TCRB repertoires of sorted circulating CD4+ T cell subsets from recently diagnosed type 1 diabetes patients were compared with those of matched healthy donors. Regulatory and stem cell-like memory subsets were obtained from only 8 patients and roughly 8 healthy donors, while naive and central memory subsets were obtained from all 30 or so donors.

Each donor gave one peripheral blood draw, roughly 0.11 L on average, collected into heparinised tubes. Naive, central memory, regulatory and stem cell-like memory CD4+ T cells were sorted on a BD FACSAria II using a panel including CD45RO, CCR7, CD25, CD127, CD95 and CD27. All sorted populations exceeded 95% purity. PBMCs were isolated right away by Lymphoprep density gradient centrifugation and were stained directly, without culture. So that batch effects would be minimized, each experiment stained and sorted samples in pairs, pairing one healthy donor with one patient. All of the isolated RNA was reverse transcribed with the High Capacity cDNA Reverse Transcription Kit, so expressed TCRB transcripts were sequenced. Deep immunoSEQ sequencing was performed on naive, central memory and regulatory T cell samples, with an average of roughly 3.6 million total reads per sample. After sorted cells were lysed in RLT buffer, RNA was extracted with DNase-treated RNeasy Micro or Mini kits, with the choice depending on cell number. Each cell subset was processed separately to prevent cross-contamination, with patient and healthy donor samples processed together. The immunoSEQ multiplex PCR was used to amplify TCRB sequences from cDNA, yielding 87-bp fragments that span the CDR3 region. Sequencing of the amplicons was performed on the Illumina HiSeq platform. In the original analysis: PCR bias was computationally corrected using synthetic template baselines, reads within Hamming distance 2 were collapsed, and singletons that could not be merged were discarded. Reads were aligned against IMGT to assign V, D and J genes, CDR3 length and insertions or deletions at six rearrangement sites. Within each subset, clonotype counts were normalized to sorted cell number, after which true diversity and Gini coefficients were computed with the tcR R package. The overlap coefficient, calculated on TCRB nucleotide sequences, was used to measure repertoire sharing. As a proxy for the pre-selection repertoire, out-of-frame TCRB sequences from naive cells were analyzed. The table comes from immuneACCESS by way of TCRdb, which keeps in-frame sequences with V and J called. Part of the clones is missing from these tables; in studies checked, under half for an unresolved V gene and the rest for unknown reasons. The V and J calls and the clone size are those of that table, but D and trimming were determined from the DNA. Present in this sample are 250,000 to 300,000 clones, around 25% of which were seen just once. The ten largest clones take up 0.012% of the sample.

CDR1 MNHEY and CDR2 SVGAGI were looked up in the germline V gene. The junction shows trimming of 2 bases on V and 7 bases on J, plus 5 bases between the germline ends. From the cysteine through the phenylalanine, the CDR3 covers 12 amino acids. Only the CDR3 DNA is retained, 36 bases long and in frame from the first base. The paper's findings and limits, for the study overall: Because the HLA sub-analyses included only small numbers of individuals, any influence of HLA type on TCRB rearrangement was left unresolved. Fewer insertions and more nucleotide deletions at VDJ recombination sites were observed in patients with type 1 diabetes, implying thymic rearrangement abnormalities. Naive, central memory and regulatory TCRB repertoires appeared more similar among patients than among healthy donors. Shorter templates might have been favored by PCR, but patient and control samples were amplified and corrected together, so both groups would have been affected equally by any skew. In all four CD4+ subsets, TCRB CDR3 length was moderately but significantly shorter in type 1 diabetes patients. Sequencing cDNA rather than genomic DNA could over-represent highly expressing activated cells, although activation and CD3 levels did not differ between groups.

Sequencing was performed on naive CD4+ T cells from blood. This specimen's cell subset or site label, per the study, means: true naive CD4+ T cells. This receptor was taken from a woman aged 30 to 39 with type 1 diabetes. In this chain, TRBV6-5 is recombined with TRBJ2-2; D gene: possibly TRBD1, on 5 matching bases. The CDR3 sequence is CASSYDSGELFF. The nucleotide sequence is given as TGTGCCAGCAGTTACGACAGCGGGGAGCTGTTTTTT.